The sequence of this T cell receptor (beta chain) was determined in a study of tumor-infiltrating lymphocytes in localized non-small cell lung cancer. Germline V gene data show CDR1 as SGHTA and CDR2 as FQGNSA. J was trimmed by 4 bases and V by 1 base; bases with no gene match: 2. The length of the CDR3 is 14 residues. TCRdb's table, derived via immunoSEQ multiplex PCR, lists solely in-frame clones and lacks some. The table lists roughly 14,000 clones, roughly 70% of them singletons. Notes on this clone: Other DNA sequences within the sample encode an identical CDR3.

The V gene is TRBV7-2, the J gene TRBJ1-1; 8 nucleotides match TRBD1. This clonotype originated in a human donor with non-small cell lung cancer. The sample comprised lung tumor tissue. The CDR3 region is CASSLVQGGTEAFF. CDR3 DNA sequence: TGTGCCAGCAGCTTAGTACAGGGGGGCACTGAAGCTTTCTTT.